This T cell receptor (beta chain) was observed in a study of blood T cell repertoires in COVID-19. Study context: COVID-19 samples from acute and convalescent phases originated in the United States, Italy and Spain. T cells, B-cell-depleted T cells, or PBMCs supplied cDNA or gDNA.

The V gene lost 4 bases and the J gene lost 1 base, with 7 bases spanning the gap. The CDR3 has 13 residues. In germline, CDR1 is MNHNS, CDR2 SASEGT. Source study methods: By means of reference gene primer amplification, nucleated cell counts were estimated. The assay was immunoSEQ multiplex PCR, and TCRdb's table has in-frame clones only and misses some. V and J calls and clone size come straight from that table; D and trimming were deduced from the DNA. The data contain over 400,000 clones, 80% to 90% of them singletons. The sequence was collected from a human donor in a cohort sampled during active COVID-19. V gene TRBV6-1 combines with J gene TRBJ2-5, with unresolved D. Sequencing used peripheral blood. This chain's CDR3 is CASSVGGQETQYF. Here the CDR3 DNA reads TGTGCCAGCAGTGTCGGCGGCCAAGAGACCCAGTACTTC.